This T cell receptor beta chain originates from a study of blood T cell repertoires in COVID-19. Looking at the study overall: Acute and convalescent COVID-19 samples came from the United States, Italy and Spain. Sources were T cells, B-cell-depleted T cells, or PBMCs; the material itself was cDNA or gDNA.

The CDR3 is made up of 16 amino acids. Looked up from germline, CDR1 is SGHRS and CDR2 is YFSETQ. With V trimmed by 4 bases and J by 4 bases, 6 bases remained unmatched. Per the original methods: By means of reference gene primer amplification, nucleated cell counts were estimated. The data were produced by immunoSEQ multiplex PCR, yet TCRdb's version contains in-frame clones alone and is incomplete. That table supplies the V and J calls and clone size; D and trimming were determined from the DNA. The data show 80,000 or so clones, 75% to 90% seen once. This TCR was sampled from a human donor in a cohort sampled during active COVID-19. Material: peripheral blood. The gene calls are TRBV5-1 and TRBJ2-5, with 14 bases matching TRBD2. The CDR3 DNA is TGCGCCAGCAGCGCCGGACTAGCGGGAGGCGGAGAGACCCAGTACTTC. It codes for CASSAGLAGGGETQYF.